The 26 T cell receptor beta chains below were found in one sample sequenced in a study of blood T cell repertoires in COVID-19. Some clones are missing from TCRdb's copy, which holds only in-frame ones; the method was immunoSEQ multiplex PCR. The repertoire holds around 250,000 clones, with around 83% as singletons. The sequenced material came from peripheral blood. All receptors come from an elderly man with acute or convalescent COVID-19.

The chain links TRBV6-6 to TRBJ1-1; D is unresolved. There are 13 residues in the CDR3. Germline V CDR1 and CDR2: MNHNY, SVGAGI (reference sequence). The V end lost 7 bases, the J end lost 0 bases, and 9 bases lay between the germline ends. The DNA of the CDR3 is TGTGCCAGCACCGGCACTATGAACACTGAAGCTTTCTTT. Its translation is CASTGTMNTEAFF.

This chain uses TRBV28 with TRBJ2-2, with 11 bases fitting TRBD2. Germline V gene lookup returns CDR1 MDHEN and CDR2 SYDVKM. The CDR3 consists of 14 residues. V trimming: 8 bases; J trimming: 5 bases; junction bases outside the gene matches: 4. CDR3 loop: CASLAGGRTGELFF. In nucleotides, the CDR3 is TGTGCCAGCTTAGCGGGGGGGCGTACCGGGGAGCTGTTTTTT.

This rearrangement joins TRBV9 to TRBJ2-1; D is unresolved. The V and J ends lost 3 bases and 8 bases respectively, with 21 bases between them. The CDR3 contains 16 residues. Germline CDR1 SGDLS, CDR2 YYNGEE. DNA of the CDR3: TGTGCCAGCAGCGATGGTACGGCTAGAAGAGGCGATGAGCAGTTCTTC. Translating gives CASSDGTARRGDEQFF. The full variable domain, with the rest looked up from reference TRBV9 and TRBJ2-1, is DSGVTQTPKHLITATGQRVTLRCSPRSGDLSVYWYQQSLDQGLQFLIQYYNGEERAKGNILERFSAQQFPDLHSELNLSSLELGDSALYFCASSDGTARRGDEQFFGPGTRLTVL.

The chain has TRBV5-1 and TRBJ1-2, with unresolved D. Germline V CDR1 and CDR2: SGHRS, YFSETQ. CDR3 length equals 15 residues. V lost 0 bases to trimming and J lost 14 bases, with 23 bases between them. CDR3 protein: CASSLVGEKAMAPTF. As DNA, the CDR3 is TGCGCCAGCAGCTTGGTGGGCGAGAAGGCTATGGCCCCTACCTTC.

The rearrangement links TRBV18 to TRBJ2-2, with D possibly TRBD1 on 5 matching bases. The CDR3 is 13 residues long. CDR1 KGHSH and CDR2 LQKENI come from the germline V gene. V was pared by 2 bases and J by 5 bases, with 6 bases between. The CDR3 region is CASSPKGTGELFF. Here the CDR3 DNA reads TGTGCCAGCTCACCAAAGGGGACCGGGGAGCTGTTTTTT. Filled out from reference TRBV18 and TRBJ2-2, the complete variable domain reads NAGVMQNPRHLVRRRGQEARLRCSPMKGHSHVYWYRQLPEEGLKFMVYLQKENIIDESGMPKERFSAEFPKEGPSILRIQQVVRGDSAAYFCASSPKGTGELFFGEGSRLTVL.

The rearrangement joins TRBV5-5 to TRBJ1-2; maybe TRBD1 (5 bases). Germline CDR1 is SGHKS and CDR2 is YYEKEE (reference sequence). The germline V and J ends were trimmed by 0 bases and 5 bases, with 8 bases remaining between them. This CDR3 has 13 residues. The CDR3 spells CASSLGGGYGYTF. CDR3 coding DNA: TGTGCCAGCAGCTTGGGCGGGGGGTATGGCTACACCTTC.

The rearrangement uses TRBV24-1 and TRBJ1-2, with no clear D. The ends were cut back, 0 bases at V and 5 bases at J, with 9 bases in the middle. The CDR3 loop spans 14 amino acids. Germline V gene sequence: CDR1 KGHDR, CDR2 SFDVKD. This CDR3 is CATSDLGREYGYTF. For the CDR3, the DNA is TGTGCCACCAGTGATTTGGGGCGGGAGTATGGCTACACCTTC.

The chain links TRBV21-1 to TRBJ1-6; TRBD1 was called by the table and not checked on the DNA. TRBV21-1 is a recognized pseudogene. The length of the CDR3 is 24 residues. CDR3 sequence reads: CASSKVQGKGARTPLSSYNSPLHF. The CDR3 nucleotides are TGTGCCAGCAGCAAAGTTCAAGGGAAAGGGGCGCGAACCCCCCTCAGCTCCTATAATTCACCCCTCCACTTT.

V is TRBV5-1 and J is TRBJ1-1; D might be TRBD1 (5 bases). CDR3 size: 13 residues. Germline V lookup: CDR1 SGHRS, CDR2 YFSETQ. V lost 0 bases and J 7 bases, leaving 10 bases between the germline ends. CDR3: CASSLEVQGEAFF. CDR3 in DNA: TGCGCCAGCAGCTTGGAGGTTCAGGGTGAAGCTTTCTTT.

The CDR3: CASTKGTGRGDTQYF. DNA for the CDR3: TGTGCCAGCACCAAGGGCACAGGGCGAGGAGATACGCAGTATTTT. J is TRBJ2-3 and V is TRBV9, with a possible D match to TRBD1 (6 bases). This CDR3 region has 15 residues. V dropped 6 bases and J dropped 5 bases, with 19 bases sitting between them. Germline loops: CDR1 SGDLS, CDR2 YYNGEE.

The V and J genes are TRBV5-1 and TRBJ2-5; 8 bases align to TRBD1. J was trimmed by 5 bases and V by 3 bases; bases with no gene match: 9. The CDR3 consists of 15 residues. Per germline, CDR1 SGHRS and CDR2 YFSETQ. The CDR3 nucleotides are TGCGCCAGCAGCTGGGGGACAGGCGGCGGGGAGACCCAGTACTTC. It is translated as CASSWGTGGGETQYF.

The genes are TRBV5-1 and TRBJ2-1; 8 nucleotides line up with TRBD1. Germline-derived CDR1 and CDR2 are SGHRS and YFSETQ. CDR3 size: 16 residues. With V trimmed by 2 bases and J by 8 bases, 12 bases remained unmatched. The CDR3 nucleotides read TGCGCCAGCAGCTTACCCGGTATGGAACAGGGGGATGAGCAGTTCTTC. Translating gives CASSLPGMEQGDEQFF.

Here the CDR3 DNA reads TGTGCCAGCAGTTACGGGCAACAAGAGAGAAGCTACACCTTC. Protein: CASSYGQQERSYTF. The V gene is TRBV6-5, the J gene TRBJ1-2; no clear D gene. Germline CDR1 and CDR2: MNHEY and SVGAGI. The length of the CDR3 is 14 residues. Trimming removed 2 bases from V and 9 bases from J, with 16 bases in between.

This rearrangement joins TRBV10-3 to TRBJ2-7; D might be TRBD1 (6 bases). CDR3 size: 13 residues. The V gene's germline CDR1 is ENHRY and CDR2 SYGVKD. The V gene lost 7 bases and the J gene lost 4 bases, with 14 bases spanning the gap. In DNA form, the CDR3 reads TGTGCCATCAAGTCTGGGGGCAAATACGAGCAGTACTTC. Translating gives CAIKSGGKYEQYF.

The chain employs TRBV6-6 and TRBJ2-4; D gene ambiguous. The V gene's germline CDR1 is MNHNY and CDR2 SVGAGI (reference sequence). Trimming pared 7 bases from V and 0 bases from J, leaving 10 bases between. This CDR3 has 14 amino acids. The CDR3 nucleotides are TGTGCCAGCACGGAGAAACTAGCCAAAAACATTCAGTACTTC. Amino acids: CASTEKLAKNIQYF.

This rearrangement joins TRBV11-3 to TRBJ2-7; tentative D call: TRBD1 (5 bases). The V gene lost 5 bases and the J gene lost 0 bases, with 11 bases spanning the gap. Germline V gene lookup returns CDR1 SGHNT and CDR2 YENEEA. CDR3 length: 14 residues. The DNA of the CDR3 is TGTGCCAGCAGCAACACAGGTAGCTCCTACGAGCAGTACTTC. Residues: CASSNTGSSYEQYF.

V and J are TRBV2 and TRBJ2-7; D unresolved. Germline V CDR1 and CDR2: SNHLY, FYNNEI. Deletions cut 7 bases from V and 3 bases from J, with 16 bases between. The CDR3 loop spans 14 amino acids. The CDR3 spells CASNPNPYSYEQYF. DNA of the CDR3: TGTGCCAGCAACCCAAATCCCTACAGCTACGAGCAGTACTTC.

This clone has just one count. This chain links TRBV7-6 with TRBJ1-1; a weak D match, TRBD1 (5 bases). Germline lookup yields CDR1 SGHVS and CDR2 FNYEAQ. CDR3 size: 14 residues. V shed 5 bases and J shed 2 bases, with 12 bases lying between them. CDR3 bases: TGTGCCAGCAGCCGGACACCGGAAAACACTGAAGCTTTCTTT. It codes for CASSRTPENTEAFF.

This clone was detected once. V gene TRBV24-1 combines with J gene TRBJ1-2; D gene unclear. V lost 7 bases to trimming and J lost 2 bases, with 10 bases between them. The CDR3 has 13 amino acids. Germline CDR1 reads KGHDR; CDR2 reads SFDVKD. The CDR3 nucleotides read TGTGCCACCAGAGGCGGAGCGAACTATGGCTACACCTTC. Encoded protein: CATRGGANYGYTF.

The rearrangement joins TRBV9 to TRBJ2-1, with 12 bases lining up with TRBD2. Losses at the gene ends were 7 bases for V and 12 bases for J; bases not matched to a gene: 14. Germline loops: CDR1 SGDLS, CDR2 YYNGEE. CDR3 length equals 15 residues. This CDR3 is CASSIGGLAGTPQFF. CDR3 in DNA: TGTGCCAGCTCGATAGGGGGACTAGCGGGTACCCCGCAGTTCTTC.

This clone has only one observation. This chain joins TRBV5-5 and TRBJ2-7, with TRBD1 as a possible D gene (6 bases). The CDR3 runs 14 residues. The V end was cut by 4 bases, the J end by 7 bases, with 18 bases between. CDR1 is SGHKS and CDR2 is YYEKEE in the germline V gene (reference sequence). The CDR3, as DNA: TGTGCCAGCAGCGCGGGCAACTTGAGGGGGGAGCAGTACTTC. This encodes CASSAGNLRGEQYF.

The chain carries TRBV29-1 and TRBJ2-5; 7 nucleotides match TRBD2. The J segment lost 7 bases and the V segment lost 7 bases, leaving 6 bases of the junction unmatched. CDR3 length equals 11 residues. CDR1 is SQVTM, CDR2 ANQGSEA, per germline. As DNA, the CDR3 is TGCAGCGCGCGGGAGCCCGGGACCCAGTACTTC. Amino acid sequence: CSAREPGTQYF.

This clone has a handful of counts. The chain carries TRBV14 and TRBJ2-7; possibly TRBD1 for D (6 bases). The germline CDR1 and CDR2 sequences are SGHDN and FVKESK. Trimming removed 4 bases at V and 6 bases at J, with 22 bases between. The CDR3 is made up of 16 amino acids. The CDR3 DNA sequence: TGTGCCAGCAGCCCTACCCGGACAGCTGGCGATCTCGAGCAGTACTTC. It yields the protein CASSPTRTAGDLEQYF.

The gene calls are TRBV3-1 (or the pseudogene TRBV3-2) and TRBJ2-1; 7 nucleotides match TRBD2. CDR1 and CDR2 (germline): LGHDT, YNNKEL (reference sequence). This CDR3 contains 12 residues. The trim removed 3 bases at V and 8 bases at J, leaving 1 base unmatched. The CDR3 here is CASSQGGHEQFF. In DNA form, the CDR3 reads TGTGCCAGCAGCCAGGGAGGGCATGAGCAGTTCTTC.

The rearrangement uses TRBV2 and TRBJ1-5; a weak D match, TRBD1 (5 bases). CDR1 and CDR2 from the germline V gene are SNHLY and FYNNEI. The CDR3 length is 14 residues. The V gene lost 7 bases and the J gene lost 7 bases, with 17 bases spanning the gap. In nucleotides, the CDR3 is TGTGCCAGCAAAGGGGCTGTTGCACACCAGCCCCAGCATTTT. It encodes CASKGAVAHQPQHF.

The chain joins TRBV19 to TRBJ2-5; 7 bases agree with TRBD1. Trimming cost V 9 bases and J 1 base; bases outside gene matches: 8. There are 14 residues in the CDR3. CDR1 LNHDA and CDR2 SQIVND come from the germline V gene (reference sequence). CDR3 loop: CASARDRVQETQYF. CDR3 coding DNA: TGTGCCAGCGCCAGAGACAGGGTCCAAGAGACCCAGTACTTC.